This TCR beta chain was retrieved from a study of blood T cell repertoires in COVID-19. Study overall: Acute-phase and convalescent COVID-19 samples originated in the United States, Italy and Spain. T cells, B-cell-depleted T cells, or PBMCs provided the cDNA or gDNA that served as material.

The CDR3 length is 15 residues. CDR1 SQVTM and CDR2 ANQGSEA come from the germline V gene. V trimming: 4 bases; J trimming: 13 bases; junction bases outside the gene matches: 17. In the study's own analysis: Amplification with reference gene primers provided the estimates of nucleated cell counts. Generated by immunoSEQ multiplex PCR, the TCRdb table keeps only in-frame clones and is missing some. The V and J calls and the clone size are those of that table, but D and trimming were determined from the DNA. The sample lists some 250,000 clones, about four fifths occurring once. This clone was counted once.

The V and J genes are TRBV29-1 and TRBJ2-3; 10 bases match TRBD2. Sample: peripheral blood. The receptor was isolated from a woman in her fifties or sixties with active or convalescent COVID-19. The CDR3 sequence: CSVASLAGDRGLEYF. The CDR3 nucleotides are TGCAGCGTTGCTTCCCTAGCGGGGGACCGCGGGTTGGAGTATTTT.